The present T cell receptor (beta chain) was sequenced within a study of OX40 agonist ivuxolimab in advanced cancers. There are 14 residues in the CDR3. Study-wide results and limits: Expanded clones tended on average to be more numerous among CD8+ T cells than CD4+.

Details on this clone: Its matching antigen is unknown.

Assay used: immunoSEQ multiplex PCR; TCRdb lists only in-frame clones, some missing. The sample lists about 80,000 clones; roughly 90% were seen once. The receptor was isolated from an adult with an advanced solid tumor such as melanoma, head and neck, liver or kidney cancer. The sequencing here drew on CD4+ or CD8+ T cells sorted from blood, taken in a trial of the OX40 agonist ivuxolimab. The rearrangement links TRBV21-1 to TRBJ1-1; the D call TRBD1 from the table was never checked on the DNA. TRBV21-1 is reported as a pseudogene. CDR3 sequence (DNA): TGTGCCAGGCCCCTCGACAGGGCAGAAGCTGAAGCTTTCTTT. As protein: CARPLDRAEAEAFF.